This T cell receptor beta chain is from a study of control samples from healthy donors and cancer patients. This clone was seen a few times. Other DNA sequences within the sample encode an identical CDR3. Repertoires were generated with immunoSEQ multiplex PCR, while TCRdb's copy carries only in-frame clones and drops some. The repertoire holds 90,000 to 100,000 clones, with roughly 78% as singletons. The CDR3 spans 16 residues. Germline V gives CDR1 LNHDA, CDR2 SQIVND (reference sequence). V was cut by 3 bases and J by 2 bases, with 17 bases left in between. Sequencing was performed on blood. The gene calls are TRBV19 and TRBJ2-7, with D maybe TRBD2 (7 bases). The TCR sequence derives from a man in his fifties or sixties in good health. CDR3 residues: CASSIGGGGGTYEQYF. The CDR3 DNA reads as TGTGCCAGTAGTATCGGTGGGGGCGGGGGAACCTACGAGCAGTACTTC.